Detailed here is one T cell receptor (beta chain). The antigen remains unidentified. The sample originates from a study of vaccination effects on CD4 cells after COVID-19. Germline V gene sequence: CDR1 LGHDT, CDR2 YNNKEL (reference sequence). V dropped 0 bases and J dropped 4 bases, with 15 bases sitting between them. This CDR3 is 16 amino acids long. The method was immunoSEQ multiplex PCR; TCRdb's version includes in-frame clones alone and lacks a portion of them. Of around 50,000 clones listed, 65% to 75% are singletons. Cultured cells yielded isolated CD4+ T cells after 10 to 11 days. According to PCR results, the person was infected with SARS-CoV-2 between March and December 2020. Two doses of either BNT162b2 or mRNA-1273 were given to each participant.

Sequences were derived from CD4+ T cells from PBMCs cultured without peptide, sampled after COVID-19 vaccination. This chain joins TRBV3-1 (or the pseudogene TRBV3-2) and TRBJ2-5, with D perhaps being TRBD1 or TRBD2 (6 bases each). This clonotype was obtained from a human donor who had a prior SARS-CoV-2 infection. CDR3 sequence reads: CASSQDRKGGSETQYF. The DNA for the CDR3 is TGTGCCAGCAGCCAAGATAGGAAGGGGGGCTCAGAGACCCAGTACTTC.